Shown below are 6 T cell receptor beta chains from a single sample sequenced in a study of T cells after yellow fever vaccination. Each CDR3 protein is one row after TCRdb ran MiXCR on the 5' RACE reads. The data show approximately 96,000 distinct CDR3 sequences, with around 9.8% seen just once and over 15% held by the top ten. The sample here was CD8+ T cells not binding an NS4B(214-222) dextramer, sorted from PBMCs, taken less than 16 days after the first yellow fever vaccination. Every receptor here comes from a man aged 18 to 35 who received the YFV17D yellow fever vaccine.

This clonotype has at least ten counts. V gene TRBV7-6 combines with J gene TRBJ2-3; the D call may be TRBD1 or TRBD2 (5 bases each). CDR1 SGHVS and CDR2 FNYEAQ come from the germline V gene. V dropped 3 bases and J dropped 8 bases, with 15 bases sitting between them. This CDR3 comprises 14 residues. The CDR3 loop is CASSFTGPEGTQYF. In nucleotides, the CDR3 is TGTGCCAGCAGCTTCACGGGGCCCGAGGGTACGCAGTATTTT.

This clonotype was seen repeatedly, ten times or more. The V and J genes are TRBV29-1 and TRBJ2-7; 7 bases line up with TRBD2. CDR3 length: 13 amino acids. Germline lookup yields CDR1 SQVTM and CDR2 ANQGSEA. Unmatched junction bases numbered 10, after V lost 4 bases and J lost 7 bases. The DNA of the CDR3 is TGCAGCGTTGCTTATCGGGACGGGAGGGAGCAGTACTTC. Its protein product is CSVAYRDGREQYF.

The V call is TRBV12-3 or TRBV12-4, the J call TRBJ1-1; possible D gene TRBD1, 5 bases. Trimming stripped 7 bases from V and 8 bases from J, with 11 bases between. This CDR3 region has 11 residues. The DNA for the CDR3 is TGTGCCAGCACCTACGGGACGGAAGCTTTCTTT. Residues: CASTYGTEAFF.

By sample share, this clonotype is medium-sized. This sequence joins TRBV18 and TRBJ1-5; no clear D. The length of the CDR3 is 16 residues. Germline CDR1 is KGHSH and CDR2 is LQKENI. Trimming cost V 3 bases and J 0 bases, with 12 bases left between them. CDR3 DNA: TGTGCCAGCTCACCCTCCGGACGGTATAGCAATCAGCCCCAGCATTTT. Protein sequence: CASSPSGRYSNQPQHF. The full variable domain, its missing parts supplied by reference TRBV18 and TRBJ1-5, is NAGVMQNPRHLVRRRGQEARLRCSPMKGHSHVYWYRQLPEEGLKFMVYLQKENIIDESGMPKERFSAEFPKEGPSILRIQQVVRGDSAAYFCASSPSGRYSNQPQHFGDGTRLSIL.

This clonotype was detected a few times. V and J are TRBV6-1 and TRBJ2-2, with D perhaps TRBD2 (6 bases). The CDR3 totals 13 residues. Germline CDR1 and CDR2: MNHNS and SASEGT. V was trimmed by 4 bases and J by 11 bases, leaving 14 bases between them. The CDR3 spells CASSGGLADELFF. The CDR3 bases are TGTGCCAGCAGTGGGGGACTCGCCGATGAGCTGTTTTTT.

The chain combines TRBV9 with TRBJ2-1; D is uncertain. The V and J ends lost 0 bases and 0 bases respectively, with 13 bases between them. Germline CDR1 is SGDLS and CDR2 is YYNGEE. This CDR3 comprises 17 residues. The DNA of the CDR3 is TGTGCCAGCAGCGTAGCTACGAGGTCAAGCTCCTACAATGAGCAGTTCTTC. This translates into CASSVATRSSSYNEQFF.